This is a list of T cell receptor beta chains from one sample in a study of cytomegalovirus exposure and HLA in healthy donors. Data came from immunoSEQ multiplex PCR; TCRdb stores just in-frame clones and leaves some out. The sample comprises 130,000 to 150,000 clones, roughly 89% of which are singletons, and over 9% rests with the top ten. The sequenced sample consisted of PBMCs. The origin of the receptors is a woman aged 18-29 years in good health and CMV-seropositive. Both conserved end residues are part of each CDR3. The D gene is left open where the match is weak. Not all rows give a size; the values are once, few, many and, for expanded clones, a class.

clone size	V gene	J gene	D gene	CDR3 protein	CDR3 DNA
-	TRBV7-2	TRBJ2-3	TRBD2	CASSPTLAGGLVTQYF	TGTGCCAGCAGCCCCACCTTAGCGGGGGGGCTGGTTACGCAGTATTTT
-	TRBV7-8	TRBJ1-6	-	CASTMGGRSYNSPLHF	TGTGCCAGCACAATGGGGGGGAGGTCCTATAATTCACCCCTCCACTTT
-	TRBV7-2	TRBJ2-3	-	CASSLYQDTQYF	TGTGCCAGCAGTCTTTATCAGGATACGCAGTATTTT
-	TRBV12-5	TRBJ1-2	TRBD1	CASGLVLKPTGEGYGYTF	TGTGCTAGTGGTTTGGTATTGAAGCCGACAGGGGAAGGCTATGGCTACACCTTC
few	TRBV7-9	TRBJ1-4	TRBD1	CASSFKGQNEKLFF	TGTGCCAGCAGCTTCAAGGGACAGAATGAAAAACTGTTTTTT
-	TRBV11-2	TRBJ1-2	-	CASSSPRQGTNYGYTF	TGTGCCAGCAGCTCACCACGACAAGGTACTAACTATGGCTACACCTTC
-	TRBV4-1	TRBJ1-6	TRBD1	CASSQGDSNSPLHF	TGCGCCAGCAGCCAGGGGGACAGTAATTCACCCCTCCACTTT
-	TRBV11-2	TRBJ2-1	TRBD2	CASSPWEGPYNEQFF	TGTGCCAGCAGCCCTTGGGAGGGACCCTACAATGAGCAGTTCTTC
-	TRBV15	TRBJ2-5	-	CATSRQTRGGETQYF	TGTGCCACCAGCAGGCAAACTAGGGGGGGGGAGACCCAGTACTTC
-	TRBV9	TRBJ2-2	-	CASSASNTGELFF	TGTGCCAGCAGCGCGTCTAACACCGGGGAGCTGTTTTTT
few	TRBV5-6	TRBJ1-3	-	CASSLGGMGNTIYF	TGTGCCAGCAGCTTGGGAGGAATGGGAAACACCATATATTTT
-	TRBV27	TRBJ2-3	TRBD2	CASSVSGGRVDTQYF	TGTGCCAGCAGTGTTAGCGGGGGGAGGGTGGATACGCAGTATTTT
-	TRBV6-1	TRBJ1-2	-	CASGPGGIYGYTF	TGTGCCAGCGGCCCCGGGGGTATCTATGGCTACACCTTC
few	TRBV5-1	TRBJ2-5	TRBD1	CASSRDRGGETQYF	TGCGCCAGCAGCCGGGACAGGGGGGGAGAGACCCAGTACTTC
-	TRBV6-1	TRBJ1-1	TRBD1	CASSEYTGQGGNTEAFF	TGTGCCAGCAGTGAATACACGGGACAGGGGGGTAACACTGAAGCTTTCTTT
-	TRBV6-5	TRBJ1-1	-	CASSSDRYTEAFF	TGTGCCAGCAGTTCCGACAGATACACTGAAGCTTTCTTT
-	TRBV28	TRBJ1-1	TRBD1	CASSLGTGGTEAFF	TGTGCCAGCAGTTTAGGGACAGGGGGGACTGAAGCTTTCTTT
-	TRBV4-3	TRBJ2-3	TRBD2	CASSQGLAGGGADTQYF	TGCGCCAGCAGCCAGGGACTAGCGGGGGGCGGCGCAGATACGCAGTATTTT
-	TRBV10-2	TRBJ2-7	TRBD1	CASRPGTANYEQYF	TGCGCCAGCAGGCCCGGGACAGCCAACTACGAGCAGTACTTC
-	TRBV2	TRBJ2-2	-	CASSDRISNTGELFF	TGTGCCAGCAGCGACAGGATCTCGAACACCGGGGAGCTGTTTTTT
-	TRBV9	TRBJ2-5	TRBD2	CASSSTGLAGGYQETQYF	TGTGCCAGCAGCTCCACGGGACTAGCGGGGGGGTACCAAGAGACCCAGTACTTC
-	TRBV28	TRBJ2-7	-	CASTRGDSYEQYF	TGTGCCAGCACGCGCGGGGACTCCTACGAGCAGTACTTC
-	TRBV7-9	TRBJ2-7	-	CASSQDPLRGEQYF	TGTGCCAGCAGCCAGGACCCTTTAAGGGGCGAGCAGTACTTC
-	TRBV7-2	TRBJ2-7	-	CASSLAGPILGDEQYF	TGTGCCAGCAGCTTAGCCGGCCCAATCCTAGGGGACGAGCAGTACTTC
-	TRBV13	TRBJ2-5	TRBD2	CASSLRGEETQYF	TGTGCCAGCAGCTTACGGGGGGAAGAGACCCAGTACTTC
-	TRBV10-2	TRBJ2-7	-	CASRPRASSSEQYF	TGCGCCAGCCGACCGAGGGCTTCGTCGAGTGAGCAGTACTTC
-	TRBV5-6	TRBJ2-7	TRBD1	CASSQRTGYYEQYF	TGTGCCAGCAGCCAACGGACAGGGTACTACGAGCAGTACTTC
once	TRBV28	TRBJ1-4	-	CASSSSNGIANEKLFF	TGTGCCAGCAGTTCGTCAAACGGGATCGCTAATGAAAAACTGTTTTTT
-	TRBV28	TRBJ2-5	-	CASSLAGGTRETQYF	TGTGCCAGCAGTTTAGCTGGGGGCACGAGGGAGACCCAGTACTTC
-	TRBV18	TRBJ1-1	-	CASSPMGRRAFF	TGTGCCAGCTCACCAATGGGGCGACGGGCTTTCTTT
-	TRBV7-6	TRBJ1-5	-	CASSSGAAPNQPQHF	TGTGCCAGCAGCTCAGGGGCCGCGCCCAATCAGCCCCAGCATTTT
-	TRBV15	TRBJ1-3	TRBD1	CATSRDRAILAQGALGNTIYF	TGTGCCACCAGCAGAGATCGGGCCATACTGGCACAGGGGGCTCTTGGAAACACCATATATTTT
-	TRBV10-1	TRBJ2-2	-	CASSERRADTGELFF	TGCGCCAGCAGTGAGCGGCGGGCGGACACCGGGGAGCTGTTTTTT
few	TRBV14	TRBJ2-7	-	CASSQPGFSYEQYF	TGTGCCAGCAGCCAACCGGGTTTCTCCTACGAGCAGTACTTC
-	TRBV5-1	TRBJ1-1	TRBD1	CASSLEGQGTEAFF	TGCGCCAGCAGCTTGGAGGGACAGGGGACTGAAGCTTTCTTT
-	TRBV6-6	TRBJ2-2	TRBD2	CASSTSGGNTGELFF	TGTGCCAGCAGCACTAGCGGGGGGAACACCGGGGAGCTGTTTTTT
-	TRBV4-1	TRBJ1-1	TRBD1	CASSQGGATGIGTEAFF	TGCGCCAGCAGCCAAGGGGGCGCGACAGGGATTGGCACTGAAGCTTTCTTT
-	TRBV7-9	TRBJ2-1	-	CASSLFTSWAYNEQFF	TGTGCCAGCAGCTTATTCACTAGCTGGGCCTACAATGAGCAGTTCTTC
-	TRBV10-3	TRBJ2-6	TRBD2	CAISARTGGARSGANVLTF	TGTGCCATCAGTGCTCGTACGGGAGGGGCCCGCTCTGGGGCCAACGTCCTGACTTTC
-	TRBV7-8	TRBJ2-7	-	CASSPRGSYEQYF	TGTGCCAGCAGCCCCCGGGGTTCCTACGAGCAGTACTTC
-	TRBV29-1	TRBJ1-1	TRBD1	CSVALPGQPSGAFF	TGCAGCGTCGCACTCCCGGGACAGCCGAGTGGGGCTTTCTTT
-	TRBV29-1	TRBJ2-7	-	CSVVGPDHYEQYF	TGCAGCGTTGTTGGGCCCGACCACTACGAGCAGTACTTC
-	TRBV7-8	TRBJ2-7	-	CASSLTGLGYEQYF	TGTGCCAGCAGCTTAACAGGGCTCGGCTACGAGCAGTACTTC
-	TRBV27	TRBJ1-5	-	CASRKGQGGQPQHF	TGTGCCAGCAGAAAAGGGCAGGGAGGACAGCCCCAGCATTTT
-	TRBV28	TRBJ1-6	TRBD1	CASGGTGPLPLHF	TGTGCCAGCGGAGGGACAGGGCCCCTTCCCCTCCACTTT
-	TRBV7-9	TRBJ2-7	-	CASSASEHEQYF	TGTGCCAGCAGCGCTAGCGAACACGAGCAGTACTTC
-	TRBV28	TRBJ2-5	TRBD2	CATGLAGVQETQYF	TGTGCCACCGGACTAGCGGGGGTTCAAGAGACCCAGTACTTC
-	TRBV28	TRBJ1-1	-	CASRAADRNTEAFF	TGTGCCAGCAGGGCGGCGGACAGGAACACTGAAGCTTTCTTT
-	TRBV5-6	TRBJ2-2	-	CASSLFRENTGELFF	TGTGCCAGCAGCTTATTCAGGGAGAACACCGGGGAGCTGTTTTTT
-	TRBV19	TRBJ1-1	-	CASKIGGVLNTEAFF	TGTGCCAGTAAGATTGGGGGGGTATTGAACACTGAAGCTTTCTTT